Reported below is one T cell receptor beta chain. What it binds is not known. These data belong to a study of Graves' ophthalmopathy and Graves' hyperthyroidism. Study-level points and caveats: The model predicted ophthalmopathy progression with about 70% sensitivity and approximately 72% specificity. Detection in blood was also observed for most expanded thyroid clonotypes above 0.001 frequency.

RNA transcripts provided the template for amplifying TCR beta CDR3 regions. HTBI primers were used in a first-round RT-PCR, which preceded a second-round multiplex PCR. In TCRdb, the multiplex PCR reads were re-called with MiXCR into one record per CDR3 protein. The data contain more than 300,000 distinct CDR3 sequences, about 16% of them singletons. Hyperthyroidism in these 18- to 65-year-old patients was newly diagnosed, lasting under 2 months. The PBMCs were taken from around 9 ml of fresh peripheral blood. The clonotype was recovered from a woman in her late teens or twenties with stable Graves' hyperthyroidism. Specimen: peripheral blood.

CDR3 coding DNA: TGCGCCAGCAGCCCGGGGACAGGGACGTACACCGGGGAGCTGTTTTTT. This sequence encodes CASSPGTGTYTGELFF. The chain links TRBV5-1 to TRBJ2-2; the match to TRBD1 covers 9 bases. Germline CDR1 is SGHRS and CDR2 is YFSETQ. J was trimmed by 3 bases and V by 4 bases; bases with no gene match: 7. The CDR3 covers 16 residues.